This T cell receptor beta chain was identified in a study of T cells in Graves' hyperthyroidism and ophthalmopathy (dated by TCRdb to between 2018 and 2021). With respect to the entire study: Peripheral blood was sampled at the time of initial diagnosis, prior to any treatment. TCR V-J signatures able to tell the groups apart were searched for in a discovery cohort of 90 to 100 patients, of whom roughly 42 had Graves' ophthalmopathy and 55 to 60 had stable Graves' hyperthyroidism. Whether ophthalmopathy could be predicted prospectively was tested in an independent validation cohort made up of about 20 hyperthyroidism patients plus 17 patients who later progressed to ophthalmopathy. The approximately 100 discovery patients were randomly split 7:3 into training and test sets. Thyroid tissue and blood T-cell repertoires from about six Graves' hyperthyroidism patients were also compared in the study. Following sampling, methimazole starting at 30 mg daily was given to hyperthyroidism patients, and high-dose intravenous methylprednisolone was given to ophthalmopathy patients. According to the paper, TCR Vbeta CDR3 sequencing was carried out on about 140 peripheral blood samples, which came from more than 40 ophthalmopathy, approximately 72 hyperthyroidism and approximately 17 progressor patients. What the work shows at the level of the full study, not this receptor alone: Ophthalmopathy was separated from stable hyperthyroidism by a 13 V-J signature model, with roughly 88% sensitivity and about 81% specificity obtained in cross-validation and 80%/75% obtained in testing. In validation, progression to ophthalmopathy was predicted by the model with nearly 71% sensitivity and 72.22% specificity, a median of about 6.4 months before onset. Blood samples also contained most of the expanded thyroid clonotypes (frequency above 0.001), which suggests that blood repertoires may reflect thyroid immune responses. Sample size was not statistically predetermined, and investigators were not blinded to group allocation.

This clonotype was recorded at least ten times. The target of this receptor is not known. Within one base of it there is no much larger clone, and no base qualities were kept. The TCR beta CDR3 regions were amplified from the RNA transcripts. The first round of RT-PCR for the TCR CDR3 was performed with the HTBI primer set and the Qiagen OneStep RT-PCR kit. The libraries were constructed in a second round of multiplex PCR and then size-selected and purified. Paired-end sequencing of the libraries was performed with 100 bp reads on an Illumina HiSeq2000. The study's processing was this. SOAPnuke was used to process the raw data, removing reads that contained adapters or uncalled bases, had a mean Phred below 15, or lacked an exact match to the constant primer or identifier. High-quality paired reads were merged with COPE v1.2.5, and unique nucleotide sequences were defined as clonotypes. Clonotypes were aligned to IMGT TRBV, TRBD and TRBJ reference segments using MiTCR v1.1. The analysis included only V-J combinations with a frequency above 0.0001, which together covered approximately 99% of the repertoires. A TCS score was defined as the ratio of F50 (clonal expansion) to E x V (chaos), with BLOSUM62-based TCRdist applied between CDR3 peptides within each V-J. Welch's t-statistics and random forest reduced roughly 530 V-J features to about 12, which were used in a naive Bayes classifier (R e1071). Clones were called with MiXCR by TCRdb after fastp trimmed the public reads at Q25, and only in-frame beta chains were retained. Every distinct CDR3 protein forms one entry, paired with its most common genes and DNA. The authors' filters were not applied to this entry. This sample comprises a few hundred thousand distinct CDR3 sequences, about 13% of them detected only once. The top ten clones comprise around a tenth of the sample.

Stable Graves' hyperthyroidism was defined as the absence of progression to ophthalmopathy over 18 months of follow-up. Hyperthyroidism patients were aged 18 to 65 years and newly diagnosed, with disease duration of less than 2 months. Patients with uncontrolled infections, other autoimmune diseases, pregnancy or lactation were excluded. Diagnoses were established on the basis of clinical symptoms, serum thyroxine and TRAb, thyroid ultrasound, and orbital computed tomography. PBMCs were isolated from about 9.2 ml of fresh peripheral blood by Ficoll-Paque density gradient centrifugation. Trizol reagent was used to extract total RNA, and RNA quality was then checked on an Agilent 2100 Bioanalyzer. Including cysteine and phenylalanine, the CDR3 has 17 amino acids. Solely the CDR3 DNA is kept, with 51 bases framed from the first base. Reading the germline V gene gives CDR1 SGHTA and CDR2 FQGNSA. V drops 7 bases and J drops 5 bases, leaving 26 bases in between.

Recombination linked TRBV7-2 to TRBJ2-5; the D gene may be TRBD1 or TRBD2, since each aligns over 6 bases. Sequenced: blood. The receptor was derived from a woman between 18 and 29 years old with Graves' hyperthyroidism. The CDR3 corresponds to CASTKSPGAGKGETQYF. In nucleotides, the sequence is TGTGCCAGCACCAAAAGCCCGGGGGCAGGGAAGGGGGAGACCCAGTACTTC.